Detailed here is one T cell receptor beta chain. Its specificity is not known. The sample is drawn from a study of long-term antiretroviral therapy in people with HIV. Broader study findings: In HIV, the repertoires covered a tighter span of CDR3 lengths than in controls. There were no data on ART adherence, viral resistance or therapy changes, a gap that limits inferences about post-ART repertoire changes.

With survey level as its setting, the immunoSEQ assay was v3.0. Using immunoSEQ multiplex PCR, the repertoire was profiled, and TCRdb retains in-frame clones only, with some absent. The sample includes around 40,000 clones, 94% of them seen just once. Trimming took off 4 bases at V and 0 bases at J, with 15 bases between the two ends. Germline V CDR1 and CDR2: MNHEY, SVGAGI. The CDR3 runs 16 residues. The sequence was collected from a woman in her 50s with HIV. The chain recombines TRBV6-5 with TRBJ1-2; D is possibly TRBD1 (5 bases). This material consisted of unsorted PBMCs, taken 4.1 years after starting antiretroviral therapy. The CDR3 loop reads CASSLSGPASNYGYTF. The DNA for the CDR3 is TGTGCCAGCAGTTTGTCAGGGCCAGCATCTAACTATGGCTACACCTTC.